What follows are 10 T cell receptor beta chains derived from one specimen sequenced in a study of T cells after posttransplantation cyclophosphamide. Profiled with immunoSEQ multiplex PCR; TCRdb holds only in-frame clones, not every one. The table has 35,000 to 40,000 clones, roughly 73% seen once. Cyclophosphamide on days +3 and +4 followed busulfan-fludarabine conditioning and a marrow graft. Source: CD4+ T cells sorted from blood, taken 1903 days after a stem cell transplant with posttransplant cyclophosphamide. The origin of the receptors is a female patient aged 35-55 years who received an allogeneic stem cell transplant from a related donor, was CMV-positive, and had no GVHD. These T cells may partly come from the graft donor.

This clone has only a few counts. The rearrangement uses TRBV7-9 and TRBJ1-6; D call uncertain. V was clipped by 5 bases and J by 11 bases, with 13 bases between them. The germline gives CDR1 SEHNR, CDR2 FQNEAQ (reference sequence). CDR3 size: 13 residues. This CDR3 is CASSQTLEAPLHF. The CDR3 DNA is TGTGCCAGCAGCCAAACCCTGGAGGCACCCCTCCACTTT.

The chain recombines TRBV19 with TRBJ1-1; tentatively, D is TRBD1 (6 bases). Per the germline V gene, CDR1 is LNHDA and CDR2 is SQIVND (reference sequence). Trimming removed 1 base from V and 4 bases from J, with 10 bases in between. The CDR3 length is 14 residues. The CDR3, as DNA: TGTGCCAGTAGTATAGGGAGGGGGGGCACTGAAGCTTTCTTT. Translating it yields CASSIGRGGTEAFF.

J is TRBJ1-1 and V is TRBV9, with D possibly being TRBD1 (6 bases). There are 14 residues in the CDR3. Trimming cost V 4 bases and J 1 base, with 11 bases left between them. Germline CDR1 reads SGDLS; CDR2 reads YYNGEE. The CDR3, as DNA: TGTGCCAGCAGCAGCGACAGGAGGAACACTGAAGCTTTCTTT. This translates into CASSSDRRNTEAFF.

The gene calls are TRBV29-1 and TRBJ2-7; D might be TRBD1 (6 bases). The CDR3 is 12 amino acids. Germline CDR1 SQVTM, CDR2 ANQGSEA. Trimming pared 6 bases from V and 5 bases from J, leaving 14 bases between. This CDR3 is CSVEQGSHEQYF. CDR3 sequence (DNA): TGCAGCGTGGAACAGGGTTCCCACGAGCAGTACTTC.

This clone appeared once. The CDR3 sequence is CASSPPEDRGKRSPLHF. CDR3 bases: TGTGCCAGCAGCCCGCCCGAGGACAGGGGTAAGCGTTCACCCCTCCACTTT. The chain couples TRBV5-4 to TRBJ1-6; TRBD1 agrees at 9 bases. CDR1 and CDR2 from the germline V gene are SGHNT and YYREEE (reference sequence). This CDR3 spans 17 amino acids. Trimming removed 4 bases from V and 9 bases from J; junction bases left unmatched: 14.

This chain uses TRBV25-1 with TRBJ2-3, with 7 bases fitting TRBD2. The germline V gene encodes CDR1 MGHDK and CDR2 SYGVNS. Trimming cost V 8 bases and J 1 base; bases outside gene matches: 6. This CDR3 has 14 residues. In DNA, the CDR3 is TGTGCCAGCGGTAACCTAGCGGGCACAGATACGCAGTATTTT. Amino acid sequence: CASGNLAGTDTQYF.

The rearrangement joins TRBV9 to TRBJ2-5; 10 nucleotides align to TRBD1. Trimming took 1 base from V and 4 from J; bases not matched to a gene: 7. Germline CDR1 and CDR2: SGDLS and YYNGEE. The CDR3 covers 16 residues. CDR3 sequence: CASSVLSGQGIETQYF. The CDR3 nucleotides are TGTGCCAGCAGCGTACTTTCGGGACAGGGGATAGAGACCCAGTACTTC. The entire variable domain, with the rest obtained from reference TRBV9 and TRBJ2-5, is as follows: DSGVTQTPKHLITATGQRVTLRCSPRSGDLSVYWYQQSLDQGLQFLIQYYNGEERAKGNILERFSAQQFPDLHSELNLSSLELGDSALYFCASSVLSGQGIETQYFGPGTRLLVL.

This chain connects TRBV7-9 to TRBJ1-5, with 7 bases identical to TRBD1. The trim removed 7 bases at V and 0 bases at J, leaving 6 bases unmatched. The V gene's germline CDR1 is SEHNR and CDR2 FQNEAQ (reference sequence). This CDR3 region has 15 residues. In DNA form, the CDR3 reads TGTGCCAGCACCCGAACAGGGGATAGCAATCAGCCCCAGCATTTT. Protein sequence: CASTRTGDSNQPQHF.

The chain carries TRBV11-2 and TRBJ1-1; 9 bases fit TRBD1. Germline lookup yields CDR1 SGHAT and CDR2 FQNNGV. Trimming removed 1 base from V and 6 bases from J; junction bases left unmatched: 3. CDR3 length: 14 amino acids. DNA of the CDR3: TGTGCCAGCAGCTTAGGACAGGGGGTCGCTGAAGCTTTCTTT. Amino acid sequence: CASSLGQGVAEAFF.

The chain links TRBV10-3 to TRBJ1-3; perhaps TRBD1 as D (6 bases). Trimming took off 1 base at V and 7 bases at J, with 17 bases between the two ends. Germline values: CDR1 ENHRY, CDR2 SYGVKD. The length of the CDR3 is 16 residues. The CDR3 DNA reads TGTGCCATCAGTGAGTTATCGGGACAACTTATCAACACCATATATTTT. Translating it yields CAISELSGQLINTIYF.